A single sample is the source of the 25 T cell receptor beta chains below, sequenced in a study of molecular identifiers for immune sequencing clone quantification. TCRdb re-analysed the PCR reads in MiXCR, keeping a single row per CDR3 protein. The sample has about 630,000 distinct CDR3 sequences, about 25% seen once. Material: naive CD8+ T cells from blood, with Jurkat cell RNA spiked in. Subset defined: FACS-sorted CD8+CD4-CCR7+CD45RA+ naive T cells. The source is a human donor in good health. Some libraries in this study had Jurkat cell RNA spiked in.

Concerning this clonotype: This may arise from a read error, as a much more abundant clone is one base away. The chain recombines TRBV27 with TRBJ2-3; D perhaps matches TRBD1 (6 bases). Germline assignment: CDR1 MNHEY and CDR2 SMNVEV (reference sequence). The CDR3 is made up of 16 amino acids. The CDR3 DNA follows: TGTGCCAGCAGTACGATCCCCCCAGGGGTTACAGAAACGCAGTATTTT. Amino acid sequence: CASSTIPPGVTETQYF.

This clonotype turned up a few times. The genes are TRBV19 and TRBJ1-5; maybe TRBD1 (5 bases). Trimming removed 9 bases at V and 2 bases at J, with 14 bases between. There are 14 residues in the CDR3. CDR1 and CDR2 (germline): LNHDA, SQIVND (reference sequence). For the CDR3, the DNA is TGTGCCAGCCTAGGGGAAACCGGCAATCAGCCCCAGCATTTT. It is translated as CASLGETGNQPQHF.

The chain has TRBV5-1 and TRBJ2-7; the D gene is possibly TRBD2 (6 bases). Germline V gives CDR1 SGHRS, CDR2 YFSETQ. The germline V and J ends were trimmed by 0 bases and 0 bases, with 13 bases remaining between them. The CDR3 contains 16 residues. Here the CDR3 DNA reads TGCGCCAGCAGCTTGGCAGGCGGGGATTACTCCTACGAGCAGTACTTC. Amino acids: CASSLAGGDYSYEQYF.

In this sample, this clonotype turned up a few times. The chain combines TRBV9 with TRBJ2-2, with D unclear. The germline gives CDR1 SGDLS, CDR2 YYNGEE. This CDR3 contains 13 residues. The V end lost 3 bases, the J end lost 7 bases, and 10 bases lay between the germline ends. CDR3 sequence reads: CASSESGIGELFF. The CDR3 DNA follows: TGTGCCAGCAGCGAATCAGGAATCGGGGAGCTGTTTTTT.

This clonotype was detected ten times or more. The chain uses TRBV7-2 and TRBJ2-7; TRBD1 is a possible D gene (6 bases). The CDR3 contains 15 residues. The V gene lost 0 bases and the J gene lost 3 bases, with 12 bases spanning the gap. CDR1 and CDR2 from the germline V gene are SGHTA and FQGNSA. The CDR3: CASSLALPGDYEQYF. The CDR3 nucleotides are TGTGCCAGCAGCTTAGCGCTCCCAGGGGACTACGAGCAGTACTTC.

With regard to this clonotype: The junction departs from the called germline gene at one end, perhaps through a read error. The rearrangement joins TRBV20-1 to TRBJ2-3; weak D call: TRBD2 (6 bases). CDR1 is DFQATT and CDR2 is SNEGSKA in the germline V gene (reference sequence). The CDR3 is 13 amino acids. CDR3 sequence reads: CSASGRSTDTHYF. The CDR3 nucleotides are TGCAGTGCTAGCGGGAGAAGCACAGATACGCATTATTTT.

This clonotype was seen a few times. The rearrangement links TRBV20-1 to TRBJ2-7; the D gene is possibly TRBD2 (5 bases). With 0 bases removed from V and 0 bases from J, the gap between germline ends came to 18 bases. The CDR3 has 17 residues. In germline, CDR1 is DFQATT, CDR2 SNEGSKA (reference sequence). The DNA for the CDR3 is TGCAGTGCTAGAGATCTCGGGGAAGCCTCCCTCTCCTACGAGCAGTACTTC. Protein product: CSARDLGEASLSYEQYF.

V and J are TRBV21-1 and TRBJ2-1; the table's D call, TRBD2, has no DNA check behind it. TRBV21-1 is a recognized pseudogene. This CDR3 comprises 19 residues. The CDR3 loop is CASNLGTGELRLAANEQFF. CDR3 nucleotides: TGTGCCAGCAACCTGGGGACAGGAGAATTAAGACTAGCGGCTAATGAGCAGTTCTTC.

The sample holds one count of this clonotype. Possible read error: a much larger clone is one base away. Here the CDR3 DNA reads TGTGCCAGCAGCTGGGGGCCGGCTGCCGGCAAAAACATTCAGTACTTC. As protein: CASSWGPAAGKNIQYF. The V call is TRBV9, the J call TRBJ2-4; the D gene is possibly TRBD1 (6 bases). The V gene's germline CDR1 is SGDLS and CDR2 YYNGEE. Trimming cost V 4 bases and J 3 bases, with 17 bases left between them. The CDR3 is 16 amino acids.

This clonotype was counted only a few times. The chain uses TRBV5-1 and TRBJ2-7; 7 positions match TRBD2. Germline V gene sequence: CDR1 SGHRS, CDR2 YFSETQ. CDR3 size: 15 residues. V was pared by 0 bases and J by 1 base, with 4 bases of the junction left unmatched. The CDR3 protein is CASSLAFGGSYEQYF. The DNA of the CDR3 is TGCGCCAGCAGCTTGGCCTTCGGGGGGTCCTACGAGCAGTACTTC.

The genes are TRBV28 and TRBJ1-1; TRBD1 might be the D (6 bases). Germline-derived CDR1 and CDR2 are MDHEN and SYDVKM. Trimming pared 4 bases from V and 1 base from J, leaving 13 bases between. CDR3 size: 15 residues. The CDR3: CASSSILTGNTEAFF. CDR3 nucleotides: TGTGCCAGCAGTTCTATTCTGACAGGGAACACTGAAGCTTTCTTT.

The chain has TRBV28 and TRBJ2-3; D gene uncertain. CDR1 is MDHEN and CDR2 is SYDVKM in the germline V gene. The V gene lost 2 bases and the J gene lost 0 bases, with 15 bases spanning the gap. The CDR3 extends over 17 amino acids. The CDR3 coding sequence is TGTGCCAGCAGTTTAGGTTTTGACGGCAGCAGCACAGATACGCAGTATTTT. As protein: CASSLGFDGSSTDTQYF.

As regards this clonotype: This may stem from a read error, because a much larger clone lies one nucleotide away. The chain links TRBV27 to TRBJ1-1, with 9 bases lining up with TRBD1. The germline gives CDR1 MNHEY, CDR2 SMNVEV (reference sequence). With 5 bases clipped from V and 4 bases from J, the junction kept 2 bases outside the gene matches. This CDR3 contains 13 residues. CDR3 residues: CASSEGQGTEAFF. For the CDR3, the DNA is TGTGCCAGCAGTGAGGGACAGGGCACTGAAGCTTTCTTT.

This clonotype appeared many times. The CDR3 loop is CASSQDGPANSGNTIYF. The CDR3 DNA is TGCGCCAGCAGCCAAGACGGTCCCGCCAACTCTGGAAACACCATATATTTT. This chain uses TRBV4-3 with TRBJ1-3; D not certain. Germline CDR1 is LGHNA and CDR2 is YSLEER. V was shortened by 0 bases and J by 0 bases, with 12 bases between the two germline ends. This CDR3 is built from 17 residues.

This clonotype was counted at least ten times. This chain connects TRBV5-6 to TRBJ2-7; D uncertain. Germline CDR1 and CDR2: SGHDT and YYEEEE. The CDR3 loop spans 15 amino acids. The V end lost 0 bases, the J end lost 4 bases, and 14 bases lay between the germline ends. CDR3 protein: CASSLGTQSRYEQYF. CDR3 DNA: TGTGCCAGCAGCTTGGGGACCCAAAGCCGTTACGAGCAGTACTTC.

This clonotype was seen a few times. The chain joins TRBV27 to TRBJ1-6, with 7 positions matching TRBD1. Germline trimming cut 6 bases from V and 6 bases from J; bases unmatched to any gene: 11. The germline CDR1 and CDR2 sequences are MNHEY and SMNVEV (reference sequence). The CDR3 runs 16 residues. As DNA, the CDR3 is TGTGCCAGCAGCTATGGCCCTGGACAGGCTAATTCACCCCTCCACTTT. Protein product: CASSYGPGQANSPLHF.

This clonotype was detected only a few times. This chain joins TRBV10-1 and TRBJ1-1, with no clear D. The CDR3 extends over 13 amino acids. Germline-derived CDR1 and CDR2 are WNHNN and SYGVQD (reference sequence). With 4 bases removed from V and 1 base from J, the gap between germline ends came to 7 bases. This CDR3 is CASSGNRNTEAFF. The CDR3 DNA reads TGCGCCAGCAGTGGAAACAGGAACACTGAAGCTTTCTTT.

The genes are TRBV6-2 or TRBV6-3 and TRBJ2-2; 9 bases line up with TRBD2. This CDR3 region has 16 residues. With 6 bases clipped from V and 3 bases from J, the junction kept 8 bases outside the gene matches. CDR1 MNHEY and CDR2 SVGEGT come from the germline V gene. The CDR3 coding sequence is TGTGCCAGCAGGGATAGCGGGAGTGTGTACACCGGGGAGCTGTTTTTT. Its translation: CASRDSGSVYTGELFF.

The CDR3 region has the DNA TGTGCCAGCAGTTTAGACAGGGGAAACGAGCAGTACTTC. It translates to CASSLDRGNEQYF. This chain links TRBV27 with TRBJ2-7, with TRBD1 identical over 8 bases. J was trimmed by 5 bases and V by 2 bases; bases with no gene match: 2. CDR3 length: 13 amino acids. CDR1 is MNHEY and CDR2 is SMNVEV in the germline V gene (reference sequence).

Turning to this clonotype: The CDR3 does not close with the conserved phenylalanine or tryptophan, likely indicating a read error. This chain connects TRBV4-2 to TRBJ2-1, with 14 nucleotides matching TRBD2. The germline CDR1 and CDR2 sequences are LGHNA and YNFKEQ. The CDR3 contains 17 residues. After removal of 2 bases from V and 4 bases from J, the junction contained 4 bases not matched to a gene. CDR3: CASSQRLAGGPYNEQFS. The CDR3 coding sequence is TGTGCCAGCAGCCAAAGACTAGCGGGAGGGCCATACAATGAGCAGTTCTCC.

The rearrangement links TRBV10-3 to TRBJ1-1; 10 bases agree with TRBD1. The V and J ends lost 4 bases and 7 bases, in that order; junction bases with no gene match: 6. The CDR3 has 14 residues. CDR1 and CDR2 from the germline V gene are ENHRY and SYGVKD. This CDR3 reads CAISAGTGEGEAFF. The CDR3 bases are TGTGCCATCAGTGCGGGGACAGGGGAGGGTGAAGCTTTCTTT.

Remarks on this clonotype: A single base separates this from a much larger clone, so it may be a read error. This rearrangement joins TRBV4-1 to TRBJ2-7; maybe TRBD1 (5 bases). The germline CDR1 and CDR2 sequences are MGHRA and YSYEKL. The CDR3 runs 14 residues. Trimming cost V 3 bases and J 6 bases, with 15 bases left between them. CDR3 sequence: CASSHRDVPVEQYF. CDR3 sequence (DNA): TGCGCCAGCAGCCACAGGGATGTGCCGGTCGAGCAGTACTTC.

This clonotype was observed a few times. V and J are TRBV3-1 and TRBJ2-7; 10 bases map to TRBD2. Germline V gene lookup returns CDR1 LGHDT and CDR2 YNNKEL (reference sequence). V lost 2 bases, J lost 4 bases, and 2 bases stayed unmatched. CDR3 length equals 14 residues. Here the CDR3 reads CASSQSGGGYEQYF. The CDR3 DNA reads as TGTGCCAGCAGCCAAAGCGGGGGGGGGTACGAGCAGTACTTC.

Concerning this clonotype: The junction does not match germline at one end; this may be a read error. The chain employs TRBV20-1 and TRBJ2-3, with TRBD1 as a possible D gene (5 bases). Germline lookup yields CDR1 DFQATT and CDR2 SNEGSKA (reference sequence). The CDR3 length is 12 residues. CDR3 bases: TGCAGTGCTAGCCAGGGCACAGTTACGCAGTATTTT. It is translated as CSASQGTVTQYF.

There are many counts of this clonotype. The J gene is TRBJ1-4, the V gene TRBV14; TRBD1 matches 9 bases. Germline lookup yields CDR1 SGHDN and CDR2 FVKESK. The CDR3 is 15 residues long. After removal of 2 bases from V and 10 bases from J, the junction contained 8 bases not matched to a gene. CDR3 DNA sequence: TGTGCCAGCAGCCAAAGGGACAGGGTGATTGGAAAACTGTTTTTT. Its translation is CASSQRDRVIGKLFF. The entire variable domain, with the rest obtained from reference TRBV14 and TRBJ1-4, is as follows: EAGVTQFPSHSVIEKGQTVTLRCDPISGHDNLYWYRRVMGKEIKFLLHFVKESKQDESGMPNNRFLAERTGGTYSTLKVQPAELEDSGVYFCASSQRDRVIGKLFFGSGTQLSVL.